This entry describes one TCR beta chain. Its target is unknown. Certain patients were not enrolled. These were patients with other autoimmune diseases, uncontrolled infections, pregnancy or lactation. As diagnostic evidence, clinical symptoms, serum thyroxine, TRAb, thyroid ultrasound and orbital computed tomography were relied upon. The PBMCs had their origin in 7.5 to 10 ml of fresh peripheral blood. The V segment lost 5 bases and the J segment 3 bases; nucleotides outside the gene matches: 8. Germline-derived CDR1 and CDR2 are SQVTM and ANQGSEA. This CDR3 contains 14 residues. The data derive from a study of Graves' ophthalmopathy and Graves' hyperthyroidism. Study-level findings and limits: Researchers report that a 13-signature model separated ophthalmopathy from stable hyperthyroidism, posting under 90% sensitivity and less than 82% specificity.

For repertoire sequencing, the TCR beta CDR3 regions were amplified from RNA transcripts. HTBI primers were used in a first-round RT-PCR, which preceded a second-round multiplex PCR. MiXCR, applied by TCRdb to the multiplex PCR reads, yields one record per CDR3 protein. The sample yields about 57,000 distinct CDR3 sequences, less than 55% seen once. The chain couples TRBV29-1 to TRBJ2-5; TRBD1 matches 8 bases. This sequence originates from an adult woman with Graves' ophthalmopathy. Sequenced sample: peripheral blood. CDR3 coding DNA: TGCAGCGTTTATGGACAGGGCCGGGAAGAGACCCAGTACTTC. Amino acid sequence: CSVYGQGREETQYF.